These 24 T cell receptor beta chains came from one sample sequenced in a study of regulatory T cells in long-lasting Graves disease. The time point is: newly diagnosed GD, antithyroid drugs for less than 3 months. Making the TCR library involved RNA that had been extracted from PBMCs. According to the study, TCR beta libraries were built with iRepertoire HTBI primers and CDR3-region Arm-PCR. MiXCR, run by TCRdb on the multiplex PCR reads, gives a single entry per CDR3 protein. The repertoire holds around 450,000 distinct CDR3 sequences, with 15% to 20% as singletons. A further study also used this sample, focusing on T cells in Graves' hyperthyroidism and ophthalmopathy.

Sequencing used peripheral blood mononuclear cells (PBMCs), obtained at new diagnosis, from a patient treated with antithyroid drugs. Every receptor here comes from a man aged 40-49 years with Graves disease.

With regard to this clonotype: A read error is likely here: a far larger clone is one base away. CDR3 sequence (DNA): TGCAGTGCTAGCCACGGCCCGACCTACGAGCAGTTCTTC. Its translation is CSASHGPTYEQFF. The J gene is TRBJ2-3, the V gene TRBV20-1; D unresolved. The DNA matches TRBJ2-1 better at its end, which makes the J call doubtful. This CDR3 is built from 13 residues. Germline V CDR1 and CDR2: DFQATT, SNEGSKA (reference sequence).

This clonotype has at least ten counts. V and J are TRBV6-2 or TRBV6-3 and TRBJ2-7; 14 nucleotides line up with TRBD2. The germline gives CDR1 MNHEY, CDR2 SVGEGT. V was clipped by 8 bases and J by 4 bases; unmatched bases: 7. CDR3 length equals 15 residues. The CDR3, as DNA: TGTGCCAGCGACGGGACTAGCGGGAGAAAATACGAGCAGTACTTC. It specifies CASDGTSGRKYEQYF.

This clonotype was seen many times. Here the CDR3 reads CASSVYGDSPLHF. The CDR3 DNA reads TGTGCCAGCAGCGTGTACGGGGATTCACCCCTCCACTTT. The chain couples TRBV5-5 to TRBJ1-6; no definite D call. V was pared by 4 bases and J by 8 bases, with 10 bases between. Germline lookup yields CDR1 SGHKS and CDR2 YYEKEE (reference sequence). The CDR3 is 13 amino acids.

There are a few counts of this clonotype. The chain carries TRBV6-2 or TRBV6-3 and TRBJ2-5; TRBD2 might be the D (5 bases). V lost 5 bases, J lost 9 bases, and 13 bases lay in between. Looked up from germline, CDR1 is MNHEY and CDR2 is SVGEGT. The length of the CDR3 is 12 residues. The CDR3: CASSRESRAQYF. In DNA form, the CDR3 reads TGTGCCAGCAGTAGGGAATCGAGGGCCCAGTACTTC.

This clonotype has a count of ten or more. V usage is TRBV7-2 and J usage is TRBJ1-5; TRBD1 might be the D (5 bases). V was cut by 2 bases and J by 2 bases, with 7 bases left in between. The CDR3 covers 14 residues. Germline V gives CDR1 SGHTA, CDR2 FQGNSA. This CDR3 is CASSLSTGNQPQHF. The CDR3, as DNA: TGTGCCAGCAGCTTATCGACAGGCAATCAGCCCCAGCATTTT.

This clonotype appeared many times. The chain combines TRBV11-1 with TRBJ2-1; TRBD2 agrees at 13 bases. The junction had 5 bases not matched to a gene; V was cut back by 5 bases and J by 7 bases. The CDR3 is made up of 15 amino acids. Germline CDR1 and CDR2: SGHAT and FQDESV (reference sequence). The CDR3 nucleotides read TGTGCCAGCAGCCGGACTAGCGGGAGTCAGAATGAGCAGTTCTTC. Residues: CASSRTSGSQNEQFF.

The chain employs TRBV5-1 and TRBJ2-7; no firm D call. With 2 bases removed from V and 5 bases from J, the gap between germline ends came to 8 bases. The CDR3 is 12 amino acids. Germline lookup yields CDR1 SGHRS and CDR2 YFSETQ. CDR3 amino acids: CASSFRVHEQYF. The CDR3 DNA sequence: TGCGCCAGCAGCTTTAGGGTCCACGAGCAGTACTTC.

This clonotype was observed at least ten times. The chain is built from TRBV11-2 and TRBJ2-7, with D maybe TRBD1 (6 bases). The CDR3 spans 15 residues. The V gene lost 1 base and the J gene lost 3 bases, with 13 bases spanning the gap. Germline V gene lookup returns CDR1 SGHAT and CDR2 FQNNGV. This CDR3 reads CASSLAGAHIYEQYF. The CDR3, as DNA: TGTGCCAGCAGCTTAGCAGGGGCGCACATCTACGAGCAGTACTTC.

About this clonotype itself: With a far larger clone one base away, a read error is the likely cause. The J gene is TRBJ2-7, the V gene TRBV11-2; D tentatively reads TRBD1 or TRBD2 (6 bases each). The CDR3 runs to 14 residues. The germline V gene has CDR1 SGHAT and CDR2 FQNNGV. V was pared by 0 bases and J by 7 bases, with 13 bases between. The CDR3, as DNA: TGTGCCAGCAGCTTAGACGGCAGGGGAGGTGAGCAGTACTTC. Translation: CASSLDGRGGEQYF. Drawing the rest from reference TRBV11-2 and TRBJ2-7, the complete variable domain is EAGVAQSPRYKIIEKRQSVAFWCNPISGHATLYWYQQILGQGPKLLIQFQNNGVVDDSQLPKDRFSAERLKGVDSTLKIQPAKLEDSAVYLCASSLDGRGGEQYFGPGTRLTVT.

The sample holds one count of this clonotype. A much larger clonotype is one base distant, so this may be a read error. This sequence joins TRBV9 and TRBJ2-4; D may be TRBD1 or TRBD2 (6 bases each). Germline CDR1 is SGDLS and CDR2 is YYNGEE. V was pared by 3 bases and J by 0 bases, with 22 bases between. CDR3 size: 19 residues. The CDR3 DNA reads as TGTGCCAGCAGCGACGGCCGGGGGCCGAACCAACTAGCCAAAAACATTCAGTACTTC. This codes for CASSDGRGPNQLAKNIQYF.

This clonotype was counted many times. The V gene is TRBV7-9, the J gene TRBJ2-3; no definite D call. The CDR3 is made up of 15 amino acids. Between the trimmed V and J ends, which lost 0 bases and 0 bases, there was a span of 7 bases. Germline V lookup: CDR1 SEHNR, CDR2 FQNEAQ (reference sequence). DNA for the CDR3: TGTGCCAGCAGCTTAGCTCGTCCGAGCACAGATACGCAGTATTTT. Translating gives CASSLARPSTDTQYF. Full variable domain (missing parts from reference TRBV7-9 and TRBJ2-3): DTGVSQNPRHKITKRGQNVTFRCDPISEHNRLYWYRQTLGQGPEFLTYFQNEAQLEKSRLLSDRFSAERPKGSFSTLEIQRTEQGDSAMYLCASSLARPSTDTQYFGPGTRLTVL.

This clonotype occurred a few times. CDR3 loop: CASSLLRHSSYNEQFF. The CDR3, as DNA: TGTGCCAGCAGCTTACTCCGACACAGCTCCTACAATGAGCAGTTCTTC. V gene TRBV7-3 combines with J gene TRBJ2-1; the D is unclear. The CDR3 is 16 amino acids. Germline V gene lookup returns CDR1 SGHTA and CDR2 FQGTGA. The V end was cut by 2 bases, the J end by 0 bases, with 11 bases between.

This clonotype was seen many times. V and J are TRBV6-1 and TRBJ1-4; 8 bases match TRBD1. The CDR3 is 15 amino acids. The junction had 11 bases not matched to a gene; V was cut back by 7 bases and J by 7 bases. In germline, CDR1 is MNHNS, CDR2 SASEGT. The CDR3 region has the DNA TGTGCCAGCAACCAACCAGGGGGCGAGGTTGAAAAACTGTTTTTT. The encoded protein is CASNQPGGEVEKLFF.

This clonotype appeared many times. This sequence joins TRBV20-1 and TRBJ2-1, with D perhaps TRBD2 (6 bases). Germline lookup yields CDR1 DFQATT and CDR2 SNEGSKA (reference sequence). The CDR3 has 14 amino acids. Trimming stripped 3 bases from V and 3 bases from J, with 12 bases between. CDR3 in amino acids: CSASNRERYNEQFF. DNA of the CDR3: TGCAGTGCTAGTAACCGGGAGCGCTACAATGAGCAGTTCTTC.

About this clonotype: Mismatch with germline at one junction end may stem from a read error. The chain uses TRBV12-3 or TRBV12-4 and TRBJ2-3, with 8 bases that match TRBD1. This CDR3 comprises 16 residues. The CDR3 DNA reads as TGTGCCAGCAGAGGACAGGGTGGAGGGGTCCAAGAGACCCAGTACTTT. This encodes CASRGQGGGVQETQYF.

On this clonotype itself: Germline and junction disagree at one end, which may indicate a read error. The V call is TRBV12-3 or TRBV12-4, the J call TRBJ2-1; D might be TRBD2 (5 bases). This CDR3 comprises 15 residues. This CDR3 reads CASSFASSSYNEQSF. CDR3 DNA: TGTGCCAGCAGTTTCGCTAGCAGTTCCTACAATGAGCAGTCCTTC.

This clonotype was picked up a small number of times. The chain recombines TRBV19 with TRBJ2-1, with D tentatively TRBD2 (5 bases). CDR1 is LNHDA, CDR2 SQIVND, per germline (reference sequence). The CDR3 totals 13 residues. Between the trimmed V and J ends, which lost 8 bases and 5 bases, there was a span of 13 bases. CDR3 amino acids: CASRRRENNEQFF. The CDR3 DNA reads as TGTGCCAGTCGCAGACGGGAAAACAATGAGCAGTTCTTC.

This chain links TRBV6-5 with TRBJ2-2; 7 bases are shared with TRBD2. This CDR3 has 14 amino acids. The germline V gene encodes CDR1 MNHEY and CDR2 SVGAGI. With V trimmed by 2 bases and J by 4 bases, 1 base remained unmatched. CDR3 residues: CASSYGEGTGELFF. The CDR3 nucleotides are TGTGCCAGCAGTTACGGGGAGGGCACCGGGGAGCTGTTTTTT.

The chain couples TRBV3-1 to TRBJ2-6; TRBD2 might be the D (5 bases). CDR1 LGHDT and CDR2 YNNKEL come from the germline V gene (reference sequence). The V and J ends lost 4 bases and 2 bases respectively, with 15 bases between them. The CDR3 contains 17 residues. The CDR3 DNA reads TGTGCCAGCAGCCGGATGGGCCTAGCTGCTGGGGCCAACGTCCTGACTTTC. Its translation: CASSRMGLAAGANVLTF.

This clonotype came up many times. The genes are TRBV28 and TRBJ2-3; the D is unclear. This CDR3 spans 15 amino acids. V lost 6 bases and J 0 bases, leaving 13 bases between the germline ends. Germline CDR1 MDHEN, CDR2 SYDVKM. The CDR3 spells CASSPKTSSTDTQYF. For the CDR3, the DNA is TGTGCCAGCAGCCCTAAAACGTCGAGCACAGATACGCAGTATTTT.

This clonotype appeared many times. The chain carries TRBV18 and TRBJ2-1; weak D call: TRBD2 (5 bases). The ends were cut back, 2 bases at V and 9 bases at J, with 11 bases in the middle. The germline CDR1 and CDR2 sequences are KGHSH and LQKENI. CDR3 length equals 13 residues. The CDR3 sequence is CASSPALGSEQFF. DNA of the CDR3: TGTGCCAGCTCACCAGCCTTGGGGAGTGAGCAGTTCTTC.

The chain has TRBV3-1 and TRBJ2-2, with D tentatively TRBD1 (5 bases). Germline V gives CDR1 LGHDT, CDR2 YNNKEL (reference sequence). There are 15 residues in the CDR3. Deletions cut 6 bases from V and 5 bases from J, with 16 bases between. The CDR3 reads CASRNGPTGTGELFF. The CDR3 DNA is TGTGCCAGCAGAAACGGGCCCACAGGTACCGGGGAGCTGTTTTTT.

Turning to this clonotype: Possible read error: a much larger clone is one base away. The J gene is TRBJ2-3, the V gene TRBV11-2, with 8 bases identical to TRBD2. Per the germline V gene, CDR1 is SGHAT and CDR2 is FQNNGV. CDR3 length: 20 residues. J lost 0 bases, V lost 5 bases, and 19 bases had no gene match. CDR3 protein: CASSPHLLAVSNTSTDTQYF. CDR3 DNA: TGTGCCAGCAGCCCCCATTTACTAGCGGTATCAAATACTAGCACAGATACGCAGTATTTT.

This clonotype has ten or more counts. V gene TRBV5-1 combines with J gene TRBJ2-1; weak D call: TRBD1 (5 bases). This CDR3 spans 13 amino acids. Germline V gene sequence: CDR1 SGHRS, CDR2 YFSETQ. Trimming removed 0 bases at V and 10 bases at J, with 11 bases between. CDR3 loop: CASSLGGKGEQFF. CDR3 sequence (DNA): TGCGCCAGCAGCTTGGGCGGAAAGGGGGAGCAGTTCTTC.